This T cell receptor beta chain was profiled in a study of T cell changes during pregnancy in multiple sclerosis. CDR1 SGHRS and CDR2 YFSETQ come from the germline V gene. CDR3 length equals 14 residues. V gave up 4 bases and J gave up 9 bases, with 17 bases separating them. Produced via immunoSEQ multiplex PCR; TCRdb's table is partial and in-frame only. The table lists about 83,000 clones, over 80% of them singletons, with 3.5% in the top ten. The sequencing used PBMCs, collected in the first trimester of pregnancy. The gene calls are TRBV5-1 and TRBJ2-4; TRBD2 is a possible D gene (6 bases). The clonotype was recovered from a female donor in good health, serving as a control in a pregnancy study. Some clones in this sample may be carry-over from other donors' samples. CDR3 residues: CASSLSWGESIQYF. For the CDR3, the DNA is TGCGCCAGCAGCCTTTCATGGGGGGAGAGCATTCAGTACTTC.